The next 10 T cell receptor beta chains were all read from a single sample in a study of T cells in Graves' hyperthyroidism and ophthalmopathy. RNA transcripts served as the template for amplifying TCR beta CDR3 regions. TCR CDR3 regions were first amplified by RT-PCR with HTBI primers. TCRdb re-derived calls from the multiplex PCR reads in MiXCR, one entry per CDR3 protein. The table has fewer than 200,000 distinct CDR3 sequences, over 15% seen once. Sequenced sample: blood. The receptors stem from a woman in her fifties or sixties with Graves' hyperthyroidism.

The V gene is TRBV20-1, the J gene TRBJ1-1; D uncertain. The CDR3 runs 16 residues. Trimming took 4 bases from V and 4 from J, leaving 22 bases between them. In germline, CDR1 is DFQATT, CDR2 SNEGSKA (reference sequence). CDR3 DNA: TGCAGTGCTATAAAACCGGGGAGGAGAATAAGCACTGAAGCTTTCTTT. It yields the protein CSAIKPGRRISTEAFF.

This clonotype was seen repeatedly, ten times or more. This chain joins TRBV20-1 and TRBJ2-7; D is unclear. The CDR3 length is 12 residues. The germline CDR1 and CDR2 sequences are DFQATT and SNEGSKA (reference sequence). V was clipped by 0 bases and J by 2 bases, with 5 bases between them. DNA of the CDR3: TGCAGTGCTAGAGATCTGACCTACGAGCAGTACTTC. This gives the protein CSARDLTYEQYF.

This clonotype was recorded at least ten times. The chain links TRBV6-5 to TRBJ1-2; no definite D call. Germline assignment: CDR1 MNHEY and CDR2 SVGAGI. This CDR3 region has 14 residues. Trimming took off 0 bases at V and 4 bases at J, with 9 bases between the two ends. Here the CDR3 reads CASSYSSQIYGYTF. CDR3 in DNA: TGTGCCAGCAGTTACTCGAGTCAGATCTATGGCTACACCTTC.

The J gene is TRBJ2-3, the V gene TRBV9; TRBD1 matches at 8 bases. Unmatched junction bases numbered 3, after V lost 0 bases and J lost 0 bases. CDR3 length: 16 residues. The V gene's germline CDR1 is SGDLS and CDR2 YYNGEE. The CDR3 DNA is TGTGCCAGCAGCGTAGAAGGGACAGGTAGCACAGATACGCAGTATTTT. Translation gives CASSVEGTGSTDTQYF. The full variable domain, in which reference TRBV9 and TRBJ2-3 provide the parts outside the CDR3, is DSGVTQTPKHLITATGQRVTLRCSPRSGDLSVYWYQQSLDQGLQFLIQYYNGEERAKGNILERFSAQQFPDLHSELNLSSLELGDSALYFCASSVEGTGSTDTQYFGPGTRLTVL.

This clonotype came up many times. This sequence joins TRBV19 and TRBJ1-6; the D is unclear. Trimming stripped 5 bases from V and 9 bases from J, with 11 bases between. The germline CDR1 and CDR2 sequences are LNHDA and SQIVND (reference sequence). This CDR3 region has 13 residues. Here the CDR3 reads CASSEGISSPLHF. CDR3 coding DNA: TGTGCCAGTAGTGAGGGTATCAGTTCACCCCTCCACTTT.

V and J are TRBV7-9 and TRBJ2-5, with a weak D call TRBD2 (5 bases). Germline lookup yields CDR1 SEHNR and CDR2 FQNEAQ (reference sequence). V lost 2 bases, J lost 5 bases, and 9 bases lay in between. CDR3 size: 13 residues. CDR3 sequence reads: CASSLYSGETQYF. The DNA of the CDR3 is TGTGCCAGCAGCTTATACTCGGGGGAGACCCAGTACTTC.

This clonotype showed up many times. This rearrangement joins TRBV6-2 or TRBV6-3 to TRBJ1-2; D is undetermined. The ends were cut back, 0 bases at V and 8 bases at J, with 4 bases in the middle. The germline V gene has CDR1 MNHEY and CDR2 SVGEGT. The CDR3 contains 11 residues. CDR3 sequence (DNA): TGTGCCAGCAGTTACTCGGTCGGCTACACCTTC. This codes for CASSYSVGYTF.

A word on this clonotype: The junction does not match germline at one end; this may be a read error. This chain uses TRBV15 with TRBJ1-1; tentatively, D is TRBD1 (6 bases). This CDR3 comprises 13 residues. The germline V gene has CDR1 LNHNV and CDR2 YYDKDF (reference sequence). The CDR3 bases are TGTGCCACCAGCAGAGACGGGGACACTAAAGCTTTCTTT. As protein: CATSRDGDTKAFF.

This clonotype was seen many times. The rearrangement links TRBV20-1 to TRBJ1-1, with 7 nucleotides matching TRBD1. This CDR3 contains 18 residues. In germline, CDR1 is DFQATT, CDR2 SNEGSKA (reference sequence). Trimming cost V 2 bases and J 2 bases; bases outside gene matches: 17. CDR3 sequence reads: CSARNATGVLRPNTEAFF. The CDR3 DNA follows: TGCAGTGCTAGAAACGCTACAGGGGTTTTACGCCCTAACACTGAAGCTTTCTTT.

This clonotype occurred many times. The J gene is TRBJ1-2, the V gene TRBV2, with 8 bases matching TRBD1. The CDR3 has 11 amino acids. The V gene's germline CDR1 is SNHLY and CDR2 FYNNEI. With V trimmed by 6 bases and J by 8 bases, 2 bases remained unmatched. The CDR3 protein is CASSDRGGYTF. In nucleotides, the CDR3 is TGTGCCAGCAGCGACAGGGGAGGCTACACCTTC.